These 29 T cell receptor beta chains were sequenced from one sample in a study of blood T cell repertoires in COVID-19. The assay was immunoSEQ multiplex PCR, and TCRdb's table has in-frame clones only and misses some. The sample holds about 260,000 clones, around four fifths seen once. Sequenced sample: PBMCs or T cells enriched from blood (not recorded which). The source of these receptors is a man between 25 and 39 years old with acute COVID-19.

As DNA, the CDR3 is TGTGCCAGCAGCGTCCTAGCGGTGAATTCTGGTAATGAGCAGTTCTTC. Translating gives CASSVLAVNSGNEQFF. The V gene is TRBV9, the J gene TRBJ2-1; TRBD2 matches at 7 bases. The CDR3 is made up of 16 amino acids. V lost 2 bases, J lost 7 bases, and 12 bases stayed unmatched. Germline V gives CDR1 SGDLS, CDR2 YYNGEE. Full variable domain (remainder filled in from reference TRBV9 and TRBJ2-1): DSGVTQTPKHLITATGQRVTLRCSPRSGDLSVYWYQQSLDQGLQFLIQYYNGEERAKGNILERFSAQQFPDLHSELNLSSLELGDSALYFCASSVLAVNSGNEQFFGPGTRLTVL.

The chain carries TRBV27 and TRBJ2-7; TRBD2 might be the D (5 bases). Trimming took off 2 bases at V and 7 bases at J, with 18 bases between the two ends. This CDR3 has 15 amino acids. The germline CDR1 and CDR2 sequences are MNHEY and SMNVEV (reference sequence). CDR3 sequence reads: CASSLMRPLPGEQYV. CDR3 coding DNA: TGTGCCAGCAGTTTAATGCGGCCCCTTCCGGGGGAGCAGTACGTC.

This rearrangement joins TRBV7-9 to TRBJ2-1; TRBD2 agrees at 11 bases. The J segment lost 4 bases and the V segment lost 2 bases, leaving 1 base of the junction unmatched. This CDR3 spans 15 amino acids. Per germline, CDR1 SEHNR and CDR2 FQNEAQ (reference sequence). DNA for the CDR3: TGTGCCAGCAGCTTATTAGCGGGGGGGTACAATGAGCAGTTCTTC. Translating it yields CASSLLAGGYNEQFF.

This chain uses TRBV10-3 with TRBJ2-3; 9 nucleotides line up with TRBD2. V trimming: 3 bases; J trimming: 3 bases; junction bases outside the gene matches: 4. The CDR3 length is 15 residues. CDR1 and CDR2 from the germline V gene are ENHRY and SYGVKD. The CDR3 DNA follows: TGTGCCATCAGTGAAGGCGGGAGGGCGACAGATACGCAGTATTTT. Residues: CAISEGGRATDTQYF.

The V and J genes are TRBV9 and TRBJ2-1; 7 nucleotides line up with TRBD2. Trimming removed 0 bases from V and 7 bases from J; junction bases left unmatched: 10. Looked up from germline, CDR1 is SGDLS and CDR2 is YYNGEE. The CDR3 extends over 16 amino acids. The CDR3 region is CASSVDGGLLVNEQFF. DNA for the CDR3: TGTGCCAGCAGCGTAGACGGGGGACTACTAGTAAATGAGCAGTTCTTC.

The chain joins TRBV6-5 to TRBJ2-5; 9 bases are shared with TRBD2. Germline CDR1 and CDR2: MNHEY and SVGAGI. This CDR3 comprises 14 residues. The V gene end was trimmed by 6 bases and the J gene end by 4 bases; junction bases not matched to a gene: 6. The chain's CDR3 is CASRGLARGETQYF. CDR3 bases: TGTGCCAGCAGGGGACTAGCCAGAGGAGAGACCCAGTACTTC.

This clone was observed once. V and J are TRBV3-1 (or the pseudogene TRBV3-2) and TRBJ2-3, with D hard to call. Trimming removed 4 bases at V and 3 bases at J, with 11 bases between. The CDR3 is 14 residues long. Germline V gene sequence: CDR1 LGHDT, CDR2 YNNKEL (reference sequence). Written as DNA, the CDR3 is TGTGCCAGCAGCCCTCAAGCTAGGACAGATACGCAGTATTTT. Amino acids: CASSPQARTDTQYF.

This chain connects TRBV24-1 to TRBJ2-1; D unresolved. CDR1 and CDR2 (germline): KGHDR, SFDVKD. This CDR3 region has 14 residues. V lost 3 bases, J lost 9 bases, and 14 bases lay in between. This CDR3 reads CATSDPLKLGEQFF. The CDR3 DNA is TGTGCCACCAGTGATCCCCTTAAACTCGGTGAGCAGTTCTTC.

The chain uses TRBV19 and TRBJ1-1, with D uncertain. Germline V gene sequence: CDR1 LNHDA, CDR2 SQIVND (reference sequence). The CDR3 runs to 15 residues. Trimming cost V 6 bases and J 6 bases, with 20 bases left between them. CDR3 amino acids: CASSFLPGSGAEAFF. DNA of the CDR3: TGTGCCAGTAGCTTCCTCCCGGGGAGCGGCGCTGAAGCTTTCTTT. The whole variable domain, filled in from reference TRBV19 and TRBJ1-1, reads DGGITQSPKYLFRKEGQNVTLSCEQNLNHDAMYWYRQDPGQGLRLIYYSQIVNDFQKGDIAEGYSVSREKKESFPLTVTSAQKNPTAFYLCASSFLPGSGAEAFFGQGTRLTVV.

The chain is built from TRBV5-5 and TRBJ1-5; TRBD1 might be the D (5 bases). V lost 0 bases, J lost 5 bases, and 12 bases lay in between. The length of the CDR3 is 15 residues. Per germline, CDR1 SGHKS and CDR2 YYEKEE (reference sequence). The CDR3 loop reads CASSLVAGPHQPQHF. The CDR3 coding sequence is TGTGCCAGCAGCTTGGTAGCAGGGCCCCATCAGCCCCAGCATTTT.

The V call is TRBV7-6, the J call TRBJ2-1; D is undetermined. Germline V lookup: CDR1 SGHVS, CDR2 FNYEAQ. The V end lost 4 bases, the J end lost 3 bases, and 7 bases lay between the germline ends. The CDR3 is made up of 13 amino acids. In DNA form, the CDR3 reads TGTGCCAGCAGCTCCATCGGCTACAATGAGCAGTTCTTC. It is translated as CASSSIGYNEQFF.

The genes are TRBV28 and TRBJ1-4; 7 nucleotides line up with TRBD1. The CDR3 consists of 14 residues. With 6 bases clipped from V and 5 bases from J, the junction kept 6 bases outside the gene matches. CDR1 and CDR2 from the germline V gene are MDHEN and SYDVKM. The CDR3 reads CASRPTGVNEKLFF. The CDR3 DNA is TGTGCCAGCAGACCAACAGGGGTGAATGAAAAACTGTTTTTT.

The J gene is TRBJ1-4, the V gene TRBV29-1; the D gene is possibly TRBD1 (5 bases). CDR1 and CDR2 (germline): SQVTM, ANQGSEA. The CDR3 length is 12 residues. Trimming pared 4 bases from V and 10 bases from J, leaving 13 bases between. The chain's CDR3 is CSVVAGGGKLFF. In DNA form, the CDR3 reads TGCAGCGTTGTTGCGGGCGGGGGAAAACTGTTTTTT.

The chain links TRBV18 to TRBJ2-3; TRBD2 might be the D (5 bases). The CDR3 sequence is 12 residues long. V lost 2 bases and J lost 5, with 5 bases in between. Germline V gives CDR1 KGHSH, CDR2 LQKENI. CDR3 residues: CASSPAGDTQYF. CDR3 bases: TGTGCCAGCTCACCAGCGGGAGATACGCAGTATTTT.

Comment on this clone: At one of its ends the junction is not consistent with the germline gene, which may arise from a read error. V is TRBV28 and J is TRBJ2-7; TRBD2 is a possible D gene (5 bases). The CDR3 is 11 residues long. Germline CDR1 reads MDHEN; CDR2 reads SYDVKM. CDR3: CASSLEGSTIW. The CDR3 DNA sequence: TGTGCCAGCAGTTTAGAAGGGAGTACAATCTGG. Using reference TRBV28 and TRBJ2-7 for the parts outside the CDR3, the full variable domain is DVKVTQSSRYLVKRTGEKVFLECVQDMDHENMFWYRQDPGLGLRLIYFSYDVKMKEKGDIPEGYSVSREKKERFSLILESASTNQTSMYLCASSLEGSTIWGPGTRLTVT.

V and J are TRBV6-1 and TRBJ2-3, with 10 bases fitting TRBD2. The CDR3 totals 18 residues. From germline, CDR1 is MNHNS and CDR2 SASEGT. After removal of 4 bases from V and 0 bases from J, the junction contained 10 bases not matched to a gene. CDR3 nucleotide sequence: TGTGCCAGCAGTGTAAGGGGAGCGGGAGGGATTAGCACAGATACGCAGTATTTT. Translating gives CASSVRGAGGISTDTQYF.

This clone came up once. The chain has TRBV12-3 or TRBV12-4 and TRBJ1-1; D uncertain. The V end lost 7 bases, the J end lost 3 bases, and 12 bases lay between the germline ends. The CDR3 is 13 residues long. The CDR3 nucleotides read TGTGCCAGCACCCTTGAGATGTACACTGAAGCTTTCTTT. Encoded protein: CASTLEMYTEAFF.

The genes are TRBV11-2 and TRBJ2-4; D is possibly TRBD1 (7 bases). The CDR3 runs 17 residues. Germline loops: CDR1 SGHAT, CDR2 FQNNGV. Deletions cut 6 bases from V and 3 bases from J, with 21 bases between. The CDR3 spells CASSRTDAGQIKNIQYF. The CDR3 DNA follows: TGTGCCAGCAGTAGAACGGATGCGGGACAGATCAAAAACATTCAGTACTTC.

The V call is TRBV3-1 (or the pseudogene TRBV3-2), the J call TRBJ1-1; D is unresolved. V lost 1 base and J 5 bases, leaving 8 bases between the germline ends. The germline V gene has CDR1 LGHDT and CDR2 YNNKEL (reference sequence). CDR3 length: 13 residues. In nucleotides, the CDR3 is TGTGCCAGCAGCCAAGGAGGGATGACTGAAGCTTTCTTT. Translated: CASSQGGMTEAFF.

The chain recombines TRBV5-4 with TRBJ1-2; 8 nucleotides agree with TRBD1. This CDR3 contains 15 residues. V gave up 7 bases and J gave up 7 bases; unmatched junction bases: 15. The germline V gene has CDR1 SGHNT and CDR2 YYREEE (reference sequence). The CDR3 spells CASRLMGTGSAGYTF. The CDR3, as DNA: TGTGCCAGCCGGCTCATGGGGACAGGAAGCGCTGGCTACACCTTC.

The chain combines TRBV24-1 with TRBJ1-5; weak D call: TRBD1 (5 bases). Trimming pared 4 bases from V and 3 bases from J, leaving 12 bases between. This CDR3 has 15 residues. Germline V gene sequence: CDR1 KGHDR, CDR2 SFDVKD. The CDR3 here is CATSDRQGVNQPQHF. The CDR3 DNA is TGTGCCACCAGTGACAGGCAGGGCGTCAATCAGCCCCAGCATTTT.

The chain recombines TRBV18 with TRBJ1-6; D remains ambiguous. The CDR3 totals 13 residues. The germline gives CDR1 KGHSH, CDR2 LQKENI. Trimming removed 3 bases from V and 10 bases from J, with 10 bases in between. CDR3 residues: CASSPSARSPLHF. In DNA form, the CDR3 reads TGTGCCAGCTCACCTTCGGCGAGGTCACCCCTCCACTTT.

The CDR3: CSASPSSGGWTDTQYF. The CDR3 coding sequence is TGCAGTGCTAGTCCTTCTAGCGGGGGATGGACAGATACGCAGTATTTT. This chain uses TRBV20-1 with TRBJ2-3; 10 bases fit TRBD2. Germline V lookup: CDR1 DFQATT, CDR2 SNEGSKA (reference sequence). There are 16 residues in the CDR3. J lost 3 bases, V lost 3 bases, and 9 bases had no gene match.

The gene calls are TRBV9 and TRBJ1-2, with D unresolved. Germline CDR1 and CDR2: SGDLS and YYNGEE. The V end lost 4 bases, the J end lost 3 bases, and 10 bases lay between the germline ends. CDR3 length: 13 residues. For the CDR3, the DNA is TGTGCCAGCAGCCCCCTAACCGACTATGGCTACACCTTC. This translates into CASSPLTDYGYTF.

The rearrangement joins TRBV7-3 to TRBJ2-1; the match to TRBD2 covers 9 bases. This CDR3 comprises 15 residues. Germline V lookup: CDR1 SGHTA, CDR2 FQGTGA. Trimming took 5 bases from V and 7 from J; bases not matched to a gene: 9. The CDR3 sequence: CASSQTSGWRNEQFF. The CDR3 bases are TGTGCCAGCAGCCAAACTAGCGGGTGGAGGAATGAGCAGTTCTTC.

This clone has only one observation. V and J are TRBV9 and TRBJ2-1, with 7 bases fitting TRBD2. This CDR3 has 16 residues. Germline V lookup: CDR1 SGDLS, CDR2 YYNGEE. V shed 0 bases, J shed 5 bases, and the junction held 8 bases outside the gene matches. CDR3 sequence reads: CASSVALASGDNEQFF. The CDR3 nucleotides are TGTGCCAGCAGCGTAGCTTTGGCTAGCGGTGACAATGAGCAGTTCTTC.

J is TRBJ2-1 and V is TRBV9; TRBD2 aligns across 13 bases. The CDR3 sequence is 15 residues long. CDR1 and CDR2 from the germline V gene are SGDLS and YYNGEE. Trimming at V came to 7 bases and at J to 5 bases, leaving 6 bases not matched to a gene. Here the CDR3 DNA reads TGTGCCAGCGCCGGGACTAGCGGGACTCACAATGAGCAGTTCTTC. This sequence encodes CASAGTSGTHNEQFF. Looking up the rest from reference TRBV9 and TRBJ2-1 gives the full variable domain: DSGVTQTPKHLITATGQRVTLRCSPRSGDLSVYWYQQSLDQGLQFLIQYYNGEERAKGNILERFSAQQFPDLHSELNLSSLELGDSALYFCASAGTSGTHNEQFFGPGTRLTVL.

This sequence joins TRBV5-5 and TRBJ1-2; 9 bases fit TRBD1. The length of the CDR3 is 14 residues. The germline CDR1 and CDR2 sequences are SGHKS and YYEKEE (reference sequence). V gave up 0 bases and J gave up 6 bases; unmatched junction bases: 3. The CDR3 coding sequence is TGTGCCAGCAGCTTGGGCTGGGACAGGGATGGCTACACCTTC. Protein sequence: CASSLGWDRDGYTF.

The CDR3: CASSLAAGMHTEAFF. The DNA for the CDR3 is TGTGCCAGCAGCTTAGCAGCAGGGATGCACACTGAAGCTTTCTTT. V gene TRBV7-9 combines with J gene TRBJ1-1, with a weak D call TRBD1 (5 bases). From germline, CDR1 is SEHNR and CDR2 FQNEAQ (reference sequence). The CDR3 is made up of 15 amino acids. V shed 0 bases and J shed 3 bases, with 11 bases lying between them.